Listed below are T cell receptor beta chains from one sample, sequenced in a study of blood T cell repertoires in COVID-19. Sequencing used immunoSEQ multiplex PCR; TCRdb keeps in-frame clones, though not all of them. The data show around 100,000 clones, 84% seen once. The sample was peripheral blood. All receptors come from a human donor in a cohort sampled during active COVID-19. CDR3s include the opening cysteine and the closing phenylalanine or tryptophan. The order of the fields is clone size, V gene, D gene, J gene, CDR3 DNA, CDR3 protein. D genes are given only for firm matches. The size of a clone is reported for some rows only, either as once, few or many, or as a class for expanded clones.

abundance: NA; v_gene: TRBV19; d_gene: NA; j_gene: TRBJ1-3; CDR3nt: TGTGCCAGTAGTGTGGGAGCGGTCGACTCTGGAAACACCATATATTTT; CDR3aa: CASSVGAVDSGNTIYF
abundance: NA; v_gene: TRBV5-5; d_gene: TRBD2; j_gene: TRBJ2-1; CDR3nt: TGTGCCAGCAGCTTGGAGACTAGCGGAAAATACAATGAGCAGTTCTTC; CDR3aa: CASSLETSGKYNEQFF
abundance: NA; v_gene: TRBV7-9; d_gene: TRBD1; j_gene: TRBJ1-5; CDR3nt: TGTGCCAGCAGCTCCGGGCCGACAGGGAGGTCCAATCAGCCCCAGCATTTT; CDR3aa: CASSSGPTGRSNQPQHF
abundance: NA; v_gene: TRBV23-1; d_gene: NA; j_gene: TRBJ1-1; CDR3nt: TGCGCCAGCAGTCAATCCTTCCGAGACACCTCTGAAGCTTTCTTT; CDR3aa: CASSQSFRDTSEAFF
abundance: NA; v_gene: TRBV2; d_gene: NA; j_gene: TRBJ2-2; CDR3nt: TGTGCCAGCGCGGGGTCGTACACCGGGGAGCTGTTTTTT; CDR3aa: CASAGSYTGELFF
abundance: NA; v_gene: TRBV28; d_gene: NA; j_gene: TRBJ2-2; CDR3nt: TGTGCCAGCAGTTTTGGACGGCTTAGTTACGGCGGGCCCCCGAACACCGGGGAGCTGTTTTTT; CDR3aa: CASSFGRLSYGGPPNTGELFF
abundance: NA; v_gene: TRBV3-1/TRBV3-2; d_gene: TRBD2; j_gene: TRBJ2-5; CDR3nt: TGTGCCAGCGACTATGGGCTTAGCGGGAGGGCGCAGGAGACCCAGTACTTC; CDR3aa: CASDYGLSGRAQETQYF
abundance: NA; v_gene: TRBV12-3/TRBV12-4; d_gene: NA; j_gene: TRBJ1-5; CDR3nt: TGTGCCAGCAGTTACAACTACAATCAGCCCCAGCATTTT; CDR3aa: CASSYNYNQPQHF
abundance: NA; v_gene: TRBV7-9; d_gene: NA; j_gene: TRBJ1-5; CDR3nt: TGTGCCAGCAGCCCTCCGGACAGCCTTAGCAATCAGCCCCAGCATTTT; CDR3aa: CASSPPDSLSNQPQHF
abundance: NA; v_gene: TRBV10-1; d_gene: TRBD1; j_gene: TRBJ2-7; CDR3nt: TGCGCCAGCAGTACGGGACAGGGGCCCTACGAGCAGTACTTC; CDR3aa: CASSTGQGPYEQYF
abundance: NA; v_gene: TRBV7-8; d_gene: TRBD2; j_gene: TRBJ2-1; CDR3nt: TGTGCCAGCAGCGACGTAGCGGGAGTAGTGTTGTTCTTC; CDR3aa: CASSDVAGVVLFF
abundance: once; v_gene: TRBV19; d_gene: TRBD2; j_gene: TRBJ2-1; CDR3nt: TGTGCCAGTAGCCGGACTAGTATCCATGAGCAGTTCTTC; CDR3aa: CASSRTSIHEQFF
abundance: NA; v_gene: TRBV2; d_gene: TRBD2; j_gene: TRBJ2-3; CDR3nt: TGTGCCAGCAGTTCAGCGGGACTCACTAGCACAGATACGCAGTATTTT; CDR3aa: CASSSAGLTSTDTQYF
abundance: NA; v_gene: TRBV2; d_gene: NA; j_gene: TRBJ1-1; CDR3nt: TGTGCCAGCAGGGGAGGTGAAGCTTTCTTT; CDR3aa: CASRGGEAFF
abundance: NA; v_gene: TRBV5-4; d_gene: NA; j_gene: TRBJ2-1; CDR3nt: TGTGCCAGCAGCCCGGGGACTTTAACCCCAAATGAGCAGTTCTTC; CDR3aa: CASSPGTLTPNEQFF
abundance: NA; v_gene: TRBV27; d_gene: NA; j_gene: TRBJ1-1; CDR3nt: TGTGCCAGCAGTTTAAGGCAGGGGAACACTGAAGCTTTCTTT; CDR3aa: CASSLRQGNTEAFF
abundance: few; v_gene: TRBV27; d_gene: NA; j_gene: TRBJ1-2; CDR3nt: TGTGCCAGCCGTTCCGACTATGGCTACACCTTC; CDR3aa: CASRSDYGYTF
abundance: NA; v_gene: TRBV7-2; d_gene: TRBD1; j_gene: TRBJ2-2; CDR3nt: TGTGCCAGCAGCTTAGCGCGAGGGGGCAGGGGGCCAAACACCGGGGAGCTGTTTTTT; CDR3aa: CASSLARGGRGPNTGELFF
abundance: NA; v_gene: TRBV27; d_gene: NA; j_gene: TRBJ1-1; CDR3nt: TGTGCCAGCAGTCTTTCGACAGGAAGGAGCACTGAAGCTTTCTTT; CDR3aa: CASSLSTGRSTEAFF
abundance: NA; v_gene: TRBV27; d_gene: NA; j_gene: TRBJ1-5; CDR3nt: TGTGCCAGCAGTTTTAGCGGTAGCAATCAGCCCCAGCATTTT; CDR3aa: CASSFSGSNQPQHF
abundance: NA; v_gene: TRBV25-1; d_gene: NA; j_gene: TRBJ1-2; CDR3nt: TGTGCCAGCAGGCCCTTAACCGCGAATGGCTACACCTTC; CDR3aa: CASRPLTANGYTF
abundance: NA; v_gene: TRBV29-1; d_gene: TRBD2; j_gene: TRBJ2-7; CDR3nt: TGCAGCGTTGAAGATCGGACACTAGCGCGGGAGCAGTACTTC; CDR3aa: CSVEDRTLAREQYF